This TCR beta chain was documented in a study of OX40 agonist ivuxolimab in advanced cancers. Notes on the research overall: Ivuxolimab was a fully human IgG2 agonistic monoclonal antibody targeting the costimulatory receptor OX40 (CD134). Intravenous ivuxolimab was administered to patients every 2 weeks at six dose levels: 0.01, 0.1, 0.3, 1.5, 3 and 10 mg/kg. The monotherapy dose-escalation portion (N of about 57 patients) of the phase I ivuxolimab trial is reported in the paper. The purpose of peripheral TCRbeta sequencing was to test whether ivuxolimab changed TCR sequence diversity and led to clonal T-cell expansion. Prior anti-PD-1, anti-PD-L1 or anti-CTLA-4 therapy was permitted, and checkpoint inhibitors had been received by roughly 40% of dose-escalation patients. Partial responses occurred in three dose-escalation patients, of whom one had hepatocellular carcinoma and two had cutaneous melanoma. In the dose-escalation cohort, roughly 82% of patients were male, and the mean age was 60 years with a range of roughly 23 to 79. Of the approximately 53 patients in dose escalation, about 20 had hepatocellular carcinoma, around 15 had melanoma, 9 had renal cell carcinoma and 9 had head and neck cancer. The study at large found these results: Low levels of normalized T-cell clonal expansion were also seen in some patients who did not respond. Clonal expansion of both CD4+ and CD8+ blood T cells was observed from baseline to week 6 at doses 0.1 to 3.0 mg/kg. The antigen specificity of the clonally expanded peripheral T cells was not determined. In the 0.1-3.0 mg/kg groups, partial responders had among the lowest normalized peripheral clonal expansion, particularly in CD8+ T cells. After ivuxolimab, CD8+ T cells had more expanded clones than CD4+ T cells on average.

With regard to this clone: Its recognized antigen is unknown. No qualities accompany the bases; no much larger clone lies one base away.

Based on the germline V gene, the CDR1 and CDR2 sequences are MNHNS and SASEGT. Including the terminal cysteine and phenylalanine, the CDR3 comprises 16 residues. The retained sequence is limited to the CDR3, 48 bases, with the frame set at the first base. The V end gives up 4 bases and the J end 4 bases, leaving 10 bases in the junction not matched to a gene. The trial excluded patients who had a history of autoimmune disease or who were on systemic immunosuppression. In every dose cohort, peripheral blood was drawn for TCR sequencing at baseline, cycle 4 day 1, and cycle 7 day 1. Samples came from an open-label, multicenter, first-in-human phase I dose-escalation trial of ivuxolimab. Adults with locally advanced or metastatic melanoma, renal cell, hepatocellular, or head and neck squamous cell carcinoma were enrolled in the trial. Before TCR sequencing, CD4+ T cells and CD8+ T cells from peripheral blood were sorted into separate populations.

To sequence the TCRbeta CDR3 region, genomic DNA was isolated from the sorted cells. TCRbeta CDR3 regions were sequenced using the immunoSEQ Assay. TCRdb took over this immuneACCESS table, retaining in-frame rearrangements with V and J assigned. Such tables are incomplete; in checked studies, under half of the missing clones stem from an unresolved V gene, and the remainder is unexplained. Across this sample there are under 20,000 clones, with roughly three quarters seen only once. Together, the top ten hold roughly a sixth of the sample. The chain was built from TRBV6-1 and TRBJ2-3; 8 junctional bases match TRBD1. The sample here was CD4+ or CD8+ T cells sorted from blood, taken in a trial of the OX40 agonist ivuxolimab. The clonotype was recovered from an adult with an advanced solid tumor such as melanoma, head and neck, liver or kidney cancer. The DNA reads as follows: TGTGCCAGCAGTGTCGAACCAGGGGGCGCATCAGATACGCAGTATTTT. It codes for CASSVEPGGASDTQYF.